Detailed here is one T cell receptor (beta chain). Its antigen is unidentified. Here immunoSEQ multiplex PCR was the method, and the copy in TCRdb shows in-frame clones only, minus some. The table shows roughly 40,000 clones, with roughly 87% occurring only once. This record comes from a study of T cell responses to AZD1222 COVID-19 vaccine. Study-wide findings and caveats: An increase in Spike-specific TCR breadth and depth was observed after two AZD1222 doses.

The V end lost 7 bases, the J end lost 6 bases, and 12 bases lay between the germline ends. The CDR3 contains 12 residues. The V gene is TRBV12-3 or TRBV12-4, the J gene TRBJ1-1; D may be TRBD1 (6 bases). This material consisted of peripheral blood, taken 28 days after the second AZD1222 dose. This receptor was obtained from an adult who received the AZD1222 COVID-19 vaccine. The CDR3: CASNLQGSEAFF. The CDR3, as DNA: TGTGCCAGCAATCTACAGGGCTCTGAAGCTTTCTTT.